This TCR beta chain was profiled in a study of cytomegalovirus exposure and HLA in healthy donors. Findings and caveats of the study: Later on, a genetic analysis was performed. It linked a missense variant in DCLRE1C with V- and J-gene trimming of TCR beta. Researchers counted around 180 TCR beta chains as cytomegalovirus-associated.

PCR employed 60 Vbeta and 13 Jbeta primers. Using immunoSEQ multiplex PCR, the repertoire was profiled, and TCRdb retains in-frame clones only, with some absent. This sample's table reports around 140,000 clones. A word on this clone: Its target is not known.

Germline CDR1 and CDR2: SNHLY and FYNNEI. The V end lost 6 bases, the J end lost 0 bases, and 7 bases lay between the germline ends. The CDR3 extends over 13 amino acids. The source of this sequence is a male donor in good health and CMV-seronegative. The chain uses TRBV2 and TRBJ2-3, with D unresolved. Sample: PBMCs. The chain's CDR3 is CASRPTSTDTQYF. In DNA, the CDR3 is TGTGCCAGCAGACCTACTAGCACAGATACGCAGTATTTT.